The next 21 T cell receptor beta chains were all read from a single sample in a study of T-cell reconstitution after alpha-beta-depleted transplantation in children. Unique molecular identifiers were used to barcode this TCRbeta library. A single record per CDR3 protein comes from TCRdb applying MiXCR to the PCR reads. The sample has 610,000 or so distinct CDR3 sequences, 25% to 30% seen once. The sequenced sample was PBMCs, obtained before TCRalphabeta/CD19-depleted stem cell transplant. The source of these receptors is a boy under two years old with Wiskott-Aldrich syndrome, due to receive a stem cell transplant.

V usage is TRBV5-1 and J usage is TRBJ2-2; 9 bases agree with TRBD2. Looked up from germline, CDR1 is SGHRS and CDR2 is YFSETQ. V lost 1 base to trimming and J lost 3 bases; unmatched junction nucleotides: 4. This CDR3 has 16 residues. The CDR3 is CASSLIAGADTGELFF. The CDR3 region has the DNA TGCGCCAGCAGCTTGATAGCGGGAGCGGACACCGGGGAGCTGTTTTTT. Full variable domain (outside the CDR3, taken from reference TRBV5-1 and TRBJ2-2): KAGVTQTPRYLIKTRGQQVTLSCSPISGHRSVSWYQQTPGQGLQFLFEYFSETQRNKGNFPGRFSGRQFSNSRSEMNVSTLELGDSALYLCASSLIAGADTGELFFGEGSRLTVL.

This clonotype was found a few times. This chain uses TRBV20-1 with TRBJ2-5; 7 bases agree with TRBD2. This CDR3 is 14 amino acids long. The junction had 8 bases not matched to a gene; V was cut back by 5 bases and J by 2 bases. Germline V lookup: CDR1 DFQATT, CDR2 SNEGSKA (reference sequence). CDR3 amino acids: CSAGRAANQETQYF. The CDR3, as DNA: TGCAGTGCTGGGAGGGCAGCGAATCAAGAGACCCAGTACTTC.

V gene TRBV20-1 combines with J gene TRBJ2-3; 8 bases match TRBD2. Germline values: CDR1 DFQATT, CDR2 SNEGSKA (reference sequence). This CDR3 is built from 14 residues. V lost 1 base and J lost 2; bases outside the gene matches: 2. CDR3 sequence reads: CSARASGFTDTQYF. CDR3 bases: TGCAGTGCTAGAGCTAGCGGGTTCACAGATACGCAGTATTTT.

The table lists this clonotype with a few counts. The rearrangement joins TRBV5-6 to TRBJ2-4; a possible D gene is TRBD2 (6 bases). In germline, CDR1 is SGHDT, CDR2 YYEEEE. This CDR3 contains 14 residues. Trimming removed 1 base at V and 8 bases at J, with 13 bases between. CDR3 coding DNA: TGTGCCAGCAGCTTGCGGGGGATTGGGGACATTCAGTACTTC. The encoded protein is CASSLRGIGDIQYF.

The chain uses TRBV28 and TRBJ1-3; the match to TRBD1 covers 7 bases. V was pared by 2 bases and J by 2 bases, with 3 bases of the junction left unmatched. The CDR3 runs to 15 residues. Germline CDR1 MDHEN, CDR2 SYDVKM. This chain's CDR3 is CASSLQGVTGNTIYF. The DNA for the CDR3 is TGTGCCAGCAGTTTACAGGGGGTAACTGGAAACACCATATATTTT.

This chain joins TRBV5-1 and TRBJ2-1; 10 bases align to TRBD2. Trimming at V came to 7 bases and at J to 7 bases, leaving 11 bases not matched to a gene. Per the germline V gene, CDR1 is SGHRS and CDR2 is YFSETQ. This CDR3 comprises 15 residues. DNA for the CDR3: TGCGCCAGCCGCCCCCTAGCGGGAGCAAGGAATGAGCAGTTCTTC. Translating gives CASRPLAGARNEQFF. Drawing the rest from reference TRBV5-1 and TRBJ2-1, the complete variable domain is KAGVTQTPRYLIKTRGQQVTLSCSPISGHRSVSWYQQTPGQGLQFLFEYFSETQRNKGNFPGRFSGRQFSNSRSEMNVSTLELGDSALYLCASRPLAGARNEQFFGPGTRLTVL.

The V gene is TRBV12-3 or TRBV12-4, the J gene TRBJ2-1; 12 bases align to TRBD2. The V gene end was trimmed by 1 base and the J gene end by 4 bases; junction bases not matched to a gene: 8. CDR3 length: 18 residues. As DNA, the CDR3 is TGTGCCAGCAGTTTAGAGGGGCGACTAGCGGGAGTGTACAATGAGCAGTTCTTC. It specifies CASSLEGRLAGVYNEQFF.

The sample holds one count of this clonotype. DNA for the CDR3: TGTGCCAGCTCACTTACCGGGACAGTCACTGAAGCTTTCTTT. Translating it yields CASSLTGTVTEAFF. The rearrangement uses TRBV18 and TRBJ1-1; TRBD1 matches 7 bases. With V trimmed by 4 bases and J by 4 bases, 6 bases remained unmatched. CDR3 length: 14 residues. Looked up from germline, CDR1 is KGHSH and CDR2 is LQKENI.

The table lists this clonotype with a count of one. This chain joins TRBV30 and TRBJ2-1; D remains unclear. The CDR3 is 15 residues long. V dropped 0 bases and J dropped 5 bases, with 14 bases sitting between them. CDR1 and CDR2 from the germline V gene are GTSNPN and SVGIG (reference sequence). The CDR3 DNA follows: TGTGCCTGGAGTGTAGGAGCGCGATCCCACAATGAGCAGTTCTTC. This gives the protein CAWSVGARSHNEQFF.

The V gene is TRBV24-1, the J gene TRBJ2-3, with unresolved D. Germline V CDR1 and CDR2: KGHDR, SFDVKD. The CDR3 totals 11 residues. V shed 4 bases and J shed 7 bases, with 5 bases lying between them. CDR3 protein: CATSEGNTQYF. In nucleotides, the CDR3 is TGTGCCACCAGTGAGGGTAATACGCAGTATTTT.

This clonotype was picked up many times. The chain carries TRBV12-3 or TRBV12-4 and TRBJ1-3, with 9 bases fitting TRBD1. J lost 3 bases, V lost 1 base, and 1 base had no gene match. The CDR3 length is 15 residues. CDR3 bases: TGTGCCAGCAGTTTAGGGACAGGGGTTGGAAACACCATATATTTT. Amino acid sequence: CASSLGTGVGNTIYF.

V and J are TRBV10-3 and TRBJ2-3; maybe TRBD1 (6 bases). Germline CDR1 reads ENHRY; CDR2 reads SYGVKD. Trimming removed 7 bases from V and 0 bases from J, with 20 bases in between. This CDR3 is 17 amino acids long. CDR3 sequence reads: CAIKGQGKSSSTDTQYF. The CDR3 DNA follows: TGTGCCATCAAGGGACAAGGGAAGTCATCTAGCACAGATACGCAGTATTTT.

The V call is TRBV5-1, the J call TRBJ2-1; D gene ambiguous. The CDR3 length is 13 residues. CDR1 is SGHRS and CDR2 is YFSETQ in the germline V gene. V lost 2 bases, J lost 7 bases, and 10 bases lay in between. CDR3 sequence reads: CASSLPNTNEQFF. The CDR3 DNA reads TGCGCCAGCAGCTTACCAAACACGAATGAGCAGTTCTTC.

This clonotype was seen more than once but under ten times. The rearrangement links TRBV20-1 to TRBJ2-3, with no clear D. This CDR3 spans 14 amino acids. Germline CDR1 DFQATT, CDR2 SNEGSKA (reference sequence). V lost 3 bases and J lost 5, with 15 bases in between. CDR3 DNA: TGCAGTGCTAGCATTGTGGCGGCCGGAGATACGCAGTATTTT. It encodes CSASIVAAGDTQYF.

The DNA of the CDR3 is TGTGCCAGCAGCCCGACTAGGAAGGGGTTAGTAGGCACAGATACGCAGTATTTT. Translated, it gives CASSPTRKGLVGTDTQYF. The V gene is TRBV11-2, the J gene TRBJ2-3; D possibly corresponds to TRBD2 (6 bases). The CDR3 contains 18 residues. Trimming removed 5 bases at V and 1 base at J, with 22 bases between. Germline values: CDR1 SGHAT, CDR2 FQNNGV.

This chain joins TRBV7-3 and TRBJ2-2, with D maybe TRBD1 (6 bases). The CDR3 totals 15 residues. Germline CDR1 is SGHTA and CDR2 is FQGTGA. The V end lost 4 bases, the J end lost 8 bases, and 17 bases lay between the germline ends. The CDR3 bases are TGTGCCAGCAGCTCTACAGGGTCCTGGGGAGGGGAGCTGTTTTTT. This encodes CASSSTGSWGGELFF.

This chain joins TRBV7-9 and TRBJ2-1; 9 bases line up with TRBD1. CDR3 length equals 17 residues. With 7 bases clipped from V and 1 base from J, the junction kept 11 bases outside the gene matches. Germline V gene lookup returns CDR1 SEHNR and CDR2 FQNEAQ (reference sequence). CDR3 amino acids: CASITPRQGVSYNEQFF. CDR3 coding DNA: TGTGCCAGCATTACTCCCCGACAGGGGGTATCCTACAATGAGCAGTTCTTC.

The rearrangement links TRBV20-1 to TRBJ2-1, with 8 bases lining up with TRBD2. The CDR3 covers 13 residues. V lost 6 bases, J lost 8 bases, and 9 bases stayed unmatched. Germline CDR1 and CDR2: DFQATT and SNEGSKA (reference sequence). Here the CDR3 DNA reads TGCAGTGCCCAACTAGCGGTAAAGTATGAGCAGTTCTTC. Its translation is CSAQLAVKYEQFF.

This clonotype was found a few times. The V gene is TRBV5-1, the J gene TRBJ1-1, with 9 positions matching TRBD1. The V segment lost 9 bases and the J segment 0 bases; nucleotides outside the gene matches: 3. The CDR3 loop spans 13 amino acids. The germline CDR1 and CDR2 sequences are SGHRS and YFSETQ. The CDR3, as DNA: TGCGCCACCCGACAGGGGGTGAACACTGAAGCTTTCTTT. It specifies CATRQGVNTEAFF.

This clonotype turned up a few times. The J gene is TRBJ1-2, the V gene TRBV12-3 or TRBV12-4, with D hard to call. The CDR3 has 13 residues. V gave up 6 bases and J gave up 0 bases, with 8 bases separating them. Here the CDR3 reads CASSLNPNYGYTF. The CDR3 DNA reads TGTGCCAGCAGCTTAAATCCTAACTATGGCTACACCTTC.

In this sample, this clonotype turned up a few times. This rearrangement joins TRBV5-1 to TRBJ2-7; TRBD2 aligns across 9 bases. J lost 1 base, V lost 3 bases, and 5 bases had no gene match. Germline CDR1 and CDR2: SGHRS and YFSETQ. The CDR3 is made up of 15 amino acids. This CDR3 is CASSWGTSRSYEQYF. The CDR3 DNA is TGCGCCAGCAGCTGGGGGACTAGCCGTTCCTACGAGCAGTACTTC.